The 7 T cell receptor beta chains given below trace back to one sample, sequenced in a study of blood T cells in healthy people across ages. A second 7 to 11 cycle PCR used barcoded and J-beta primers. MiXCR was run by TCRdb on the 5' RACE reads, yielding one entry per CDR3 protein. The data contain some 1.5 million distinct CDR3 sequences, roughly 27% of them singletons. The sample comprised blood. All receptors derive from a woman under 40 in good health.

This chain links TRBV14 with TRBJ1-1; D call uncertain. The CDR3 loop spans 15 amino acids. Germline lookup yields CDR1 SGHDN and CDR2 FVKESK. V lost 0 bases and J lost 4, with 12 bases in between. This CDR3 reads CASSQEPRSVTEAFF. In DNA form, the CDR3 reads TGTGCCAGCAGCCAAGAACCCAGGTCGGTCACTGAAGCTTTCTTT.

CDR3 sequence (DNA): TGTGCCAGCAGGCTAGCGGGAGTAGGAAATGAGCAGTTCTTC. Translated, it gives CASRLAGVGNEQFF. The rearrangement links TRBV12-3 or TRBV12-4 to TRBJ2-1; the match to TRBD2 covers 10 bases. This CDR3 contains 14 residues. Losses at the gene ends were 6 bases for V and 7 bases for J; bases not matched to a gene: 6.

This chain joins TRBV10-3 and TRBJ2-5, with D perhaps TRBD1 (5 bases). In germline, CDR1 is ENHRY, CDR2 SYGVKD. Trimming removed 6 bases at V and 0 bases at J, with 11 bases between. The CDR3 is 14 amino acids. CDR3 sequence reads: CAIRTVTYQETQYF. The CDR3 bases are TGTGCCATCAGGACAGTTACGTACCAAGAGACCCAGTACTTC.

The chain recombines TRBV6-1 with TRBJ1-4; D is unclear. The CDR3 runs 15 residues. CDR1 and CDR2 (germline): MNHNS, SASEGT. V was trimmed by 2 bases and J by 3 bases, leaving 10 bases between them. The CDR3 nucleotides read TGTGCCAGCAGTGAACTGTCCGAGGCTAATGAAAAACTGTTTTTT. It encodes CASSELSEANEKLFF.

This CDR3 reads CASSSLPGGLNEQFF. DNA for the CDR3: TGCGCCAGCAGCTCCCTCCCCGGGGGCCTCAATGAGCAGTTCTTC. V is TRBV4-3 and J is TRBJ2-1; D may be TRBD1 or TRBD2 (6 bases each). Germline CDR1 LGHNA, CDR2 YSLEER. The CDR3 is 15 residues long. V was trimmed by 5 bases and J by 6 bases, leaving 17 bases between them.

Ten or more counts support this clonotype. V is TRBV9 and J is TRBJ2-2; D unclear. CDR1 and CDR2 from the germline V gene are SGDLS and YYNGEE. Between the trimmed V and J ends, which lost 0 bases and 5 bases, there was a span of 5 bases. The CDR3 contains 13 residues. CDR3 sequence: CASSVGGTGELFF. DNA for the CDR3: TGTGCCAGCAGCGTAGGTGGAACCGGGGAGCTGTTTTTT.

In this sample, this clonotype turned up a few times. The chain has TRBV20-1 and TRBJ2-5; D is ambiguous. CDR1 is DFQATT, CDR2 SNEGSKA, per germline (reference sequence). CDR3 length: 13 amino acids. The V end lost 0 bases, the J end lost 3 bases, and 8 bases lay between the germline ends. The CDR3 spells CSARDSPKETQYF. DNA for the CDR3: TGCAGTGCTAGAGATTCACCCAAAGAGACCCAGTACTTC.